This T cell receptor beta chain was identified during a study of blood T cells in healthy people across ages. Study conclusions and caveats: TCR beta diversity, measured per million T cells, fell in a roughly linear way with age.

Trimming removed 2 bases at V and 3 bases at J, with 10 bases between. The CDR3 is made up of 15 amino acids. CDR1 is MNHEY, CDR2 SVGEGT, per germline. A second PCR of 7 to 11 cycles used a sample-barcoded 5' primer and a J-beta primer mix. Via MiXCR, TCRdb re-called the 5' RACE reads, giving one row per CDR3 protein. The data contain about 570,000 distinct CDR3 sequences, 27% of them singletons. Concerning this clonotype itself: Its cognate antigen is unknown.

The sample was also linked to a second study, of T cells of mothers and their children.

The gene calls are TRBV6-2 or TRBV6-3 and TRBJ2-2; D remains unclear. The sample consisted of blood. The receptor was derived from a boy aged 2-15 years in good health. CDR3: CASSYVVLHTGELFF. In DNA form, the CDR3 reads TGTGCCAGCAGTTACGTTGTGCTACACACCGGGGAGCTGTTTTTT.